This T cell receptor beta chain was sequenced for a study of cytomegalovirus exposure and HLA in healthy donors. Assay: immunoSEQ multiplex PCR; the TCRdb copy retains only in-frame clones and omits some. The sample consists of 200,000 or so clones, around 80% of them appearing once. This CDR3 has 14 residues. Germline V gives CDR1 SGHTA, CDR2 FQGTGA. With 5 bases clipped from V and 7 bases from J, the junction kept 8 bases outside the gene matches. Sequenced sample: PBMCs. The gene calls are TRBV7-3 and TRBJ2-3; 8 positions agree with TRBD1. This receptor was taken from a woman between 25 and 40 years old in good health and CMV-seropositive. CDR3 region: CASSLDRVTYTQYF. CDR3 sequence (DNA): TGTGCCAGCAGCCTGGACAGGGTAACGTATACGCAGTATTTT.